The present entry profiles one T cell receptor beta chain with its context. Its antigen remains unknown. This specimen belongs to a study of identical twins. Study-wide results and limits: Abundant beta clonotypes from cord blood had fewer insertions, unlike memory repertoires, which showed none.

The CDR3 sequence is 16 residues long. Losses at the gene ends were 7 bases for V and 5 bases for J; bases not matched to a gene: 13. TCRdb recomputed calls from the 5' RACE reads with MiXCR, one row per CDR3 protein. The data hold about 530,000 distinct CDR3 sequences, with approximately 20% observed a single time. This sample was also put to use in a study of yellow fever vaccine responses in identical twins. This second study notes: On the reported evidence, twins' vaccine T cell responses seemed partly convergent and partly personalized.

The sequence was obtained from a woman younger than 35 in good health. The material sequenced was CD4+ T cells sorted from blood. The V call is TRBV12-3 or TRBV12-4, the J call TRBJ2-5; 10 bases are a match to TRBD2. The CDR3 bases are TGTGCCAGCAAAGGGAGCGGGAGGGCCGGGGAGGAGACCCAGTACTTC. This codes for CASKGSGRAGEETQYF.